This TCR beta chain comes out of a study of cytomegalovirus exposure and HLA in healthy donors. Points from the study as a whole: Most of the CMV-associated TCR beta chains (in a later analysis) appeared to be HLA-restricted. It was only CMV serostatus that was available as immune exposure information. The study listed about 150 cytomegalovirus-associated TCR beta chains. Clonal expansion, a later analysis showed, was greater in HLA-associated TCR beta chains than in equally common others.

Concerning this clone: What it binds is not known.

PCR amplification relied on 60 Vbeta primers (plus 13 Jbeta primers). TCRdb's table, derived via immunoSEQ multiplex PCR, lists solely in-frame clones and lacks some. The sample consists of some 150,000 clones, approximately 76% of them appearing once. Sequencing was done on a sample of PBMCs. This TCR came from a man in his 60s in good health and CMV-seronegative.

The CDR3 DNA reads as TGTGCCAGCAGCCTCAGACTAGCGGGAGGAGAGACCCAGTACTTC. It translates to CASSLRLAGGETQYF. V usage is TRBV11-3 and J usage is TRBJ2-5; 13 bases align to TRBD2. From germline, CDR1 is SGHNT and CDR2 YENEEA. This CDR3 region has 15 residues. J lost 4 bases, V lost 5 bases, and 4 bases had no gene match.